What follows describes a single T cell receptor (beta chain). Its specificity is not known. Assay: immunoSEQ multiplex PCR; the TCRdb copy retains only in-frame clones and omits some. Of tens of thousands of clones listed, 75% to 90% are singletons. The sample belongs to a study of OX40 agonist ivuxolimab in advanced cancers. Regarding the study as a whole: Some patients without response likewise showed low normalized clonal expansion. With doses of 0.1 to 3.0 mg/kg, CD4+ and CD8+ blood T cells had undergone clonal expansion by week 6.

The TCR was taken from an adult with an advanced solid tumor such as melanoma, head and neck, liver or kidney cancer. Material: CD4+ or CD8+ T cells sorted from blood, obtained in a trial of the OX40 agonist ivuxolimab.

The CDR3 region has the DNA TGCAGCGCCCAGGCAGGGCCCAGCCAGCCCCAGCATTTT. Its translation: CSAQAGPSQPQHF. The gene calls are TRBV29-1 and TRBJ1-5; the D gene is possibly TRBD1 (5 bases). CDR1 and CDR2 from the germline V gene are SQVTM and ANQGSEA. V was cut by 7 bases and J by 7 bases, with 17 bases left in between. This CDR3 spans 13 amino acids.